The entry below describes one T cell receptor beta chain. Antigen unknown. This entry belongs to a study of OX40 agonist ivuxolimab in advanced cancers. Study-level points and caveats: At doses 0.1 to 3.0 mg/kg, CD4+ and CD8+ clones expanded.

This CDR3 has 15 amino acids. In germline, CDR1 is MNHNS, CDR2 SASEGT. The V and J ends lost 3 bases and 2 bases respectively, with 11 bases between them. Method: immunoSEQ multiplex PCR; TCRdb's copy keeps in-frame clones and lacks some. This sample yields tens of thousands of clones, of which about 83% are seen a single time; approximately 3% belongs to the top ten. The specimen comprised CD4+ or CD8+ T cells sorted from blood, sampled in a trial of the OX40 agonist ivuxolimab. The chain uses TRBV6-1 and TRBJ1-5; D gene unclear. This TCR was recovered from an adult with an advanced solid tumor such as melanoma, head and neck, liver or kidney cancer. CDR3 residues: CASSDSGVGNQPQHF. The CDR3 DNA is TGTGCCAGCAGTGACTCCGGGGTAGGCAATCAGCCCCAGCATTTT.